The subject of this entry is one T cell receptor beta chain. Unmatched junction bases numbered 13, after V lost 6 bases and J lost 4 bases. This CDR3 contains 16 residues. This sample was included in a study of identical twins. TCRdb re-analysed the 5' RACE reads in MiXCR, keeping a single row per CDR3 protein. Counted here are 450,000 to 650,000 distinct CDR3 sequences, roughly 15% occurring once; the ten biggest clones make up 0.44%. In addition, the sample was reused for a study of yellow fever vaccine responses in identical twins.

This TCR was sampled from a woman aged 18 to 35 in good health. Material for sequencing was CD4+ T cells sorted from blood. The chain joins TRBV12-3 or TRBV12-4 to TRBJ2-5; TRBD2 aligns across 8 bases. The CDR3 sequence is CASSLGRGTRIETQYF. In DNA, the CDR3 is TGTGCCAGCAGCCTCGGGAGGGGAACCCGGATAGAGACCCAGTACTTC.